This is a list of T cell receptor beta chains from one sample in a study of CD39 and CD103 CD8 tumor-infiltrating T cells. Sequencing used immunoSEQ multiplex PCR; TCRdb keeps in-frame clones, though not all of them. The sample contains more than 300 clones, around 49% of which appear only once. The sample taken for sequencing was CD39+ CD103+ CD8+ T cells sorted from the tumor. These receptors originate from a human donor with head and neck squamous cell carcinoma. CDR3s include the opening cysteine and the closing phenylalanine or tryptophan. The D gene is left open where the match is weak. Rows may omit the clone size; those that give it use once, few, many or a size class.

v_call: TRBV19
clone_size: few
j_call: TRBJ1-5
d_call: -
cdr3_aa: CASSPYPENQPQHF
cdr3_nt: TGTGCCAGTAGTCCGTACCCGGAGAATCAGCCCCAGCATTTT

v_call: TRBV4-1
clone_size: -
j_call: TRBJ2-1
d_call: -
cdr3_aa: CASSQASGFYNEQFF
cdr3_nt: TGCGCCAGCAGCCAAGCATCCGGGTTTTACAATGAGCAGTTCTTC

v_call: TRBV28
clone_size: -
j_call: TRBJ1-4
d_call: -
cdr3_aa: CASSLGRDVEKLFF
cdr3_nt: TGTGCCAGCAGTTTGGGGCGGGATGTTGAAAAACTGTTTTTT

v_call: TRBV7-9
clone_size: hyperexpanded
j_call: TRBJ2-1
d_call: -
cdr3_aa: CASDLVDSYNEQFF
cdr3_nt: TGTGCCAGCGACTTGGTGGACTCCTACAATGAGCAGTTCTTC

v_call: TRBV6-1
clone_size: few
j_call: TRBJ2-7
d_call: -
cdr3_aa: CASSEKDAGITLGAYEQYF
cdr3_nt: TGTGCCAGCAGTGAAAAGGATGCGGGAATAACGTTAGGGGCCTACGAGCAGTACTTC

v_call: TRBV4-1
clone_size: -
j_call: TRBJ1-1
d_call: -
cdr3_aa: CASSQASQGRTEAFF
cdr3_nt: TGCGCCAGCAGCCAAGCCTCCCAGGGGCGCACTGAAGCTTTCTTT

v_call: TRBV18
clone_size: -
j_call: TRBJ2-2
d_call: -
cdr3_aa: CASSPSWTTYTGELFF
cdr3_nt: TGTGCCAGCTCACCTAGTTGGACAACATACACCGGGGAGCTGTTTTTT

v_call: TRBV30
clone_size: -
j_call: TRBJ2-5
d_call: TRBD1
cdr3_aa: CACEPGQGMETQYF
cdr3_nt: TGTGCCTGCGAACCGGGACAGGGAATGGAGACCCAGTACTTC

v_call: TRBV7-8
clone_size: -
j_call: TRBJ2-1
d_call: TRBD2
cdr3_aa: CASSLYLAETYNEQFF
cdr3_nt: TGTGCCAGCAGCTTATATCTAGCGGAAACCTACAATGAGCAGTTCTTC

v_call: TRBV7-8
clone_size: few
j_call: TRBJ1-5
d_call: -
cdr3_aa: CASSLLSPNQPQHF
cdr3_nt: TGTGCCAGCAGCTTATTATCCCCTAATCAGCCCCAGCATTTT

v_call: TRBV4-1
clone_size: few
j_call: TRBJ1-5
d_call: TRBD1
cdr3_aa: CASSQGPQGTGNQPQHF
cdr3_nt: TGCGCCAGCAGCCAAGGCCCACAGGGGACGGGCAATCAGCCCCAGCATTTT

v_call: TRBV4-1
clone_size: few
j_call: TRBJ1-1
d_call: TRBD1
cdr3_aa: CASSWGQGNTEAFF
cdr3_nt: TGCGCCAGCAGCTGGGGACAGGGGAACACTGAAGCTTTCTTT

v_call: TRBV15
clone_size: once
j_call: TRBJ1-2
d_call: -
cdr3_aa: CATSRAIQDNYGYTF
cdr3_nt: TGTGCCACCAGCAGAGCAATCCAAGATAACTATGGCTACACCTTC

v_call: TRBV28
clone_size: -
j_call: TRBJ2-1
d_call: -
cdr3_aa: CASSFHSYNEQFF
cdr3_nt: TGTGCCAGCAGTTTTCACAGTTACAATGAGCAGTTCTTC

v_call: TRBV4-1
clone_size: -
j_call: TRBJ2-1
d_call: TRBD1
cdr3_aa: CASREGQGPHIEQFF
cdr3_nt: TGCGCCAGCAGGGAGGGACAGGGGCCCCACATAGAGCAGTTCTTC

v_call: TRBV14
clone_size: -
j_call: TRBJ2-1
d_call: -
cdr3_aa: CASSPGAAYNEQFF
cdr3_nt: TGTGCCAGCAGCCCCGGGGCCGCCTACAATGAGCAGTTCTTC

v_call: TRBV5-1
clone_size: -
j_call: TRBJ2-7
d_call: TRBD1
cdr3_aa: CASSLSGTGKIEQYF
cdr3_nt: TGCGCCAGCAGCCTTTCCGGGACAGGGAAAATCGAGCAGTACTTC

v_call: TRBV29-1
clone_size: -
j_call: TRBJ2-1
d_call: -
cdr3_aa: CSVDVIDSYNEQFF
cdr3_nt: TGCAGCGTTGATGTAATTGACTCCTACAATGAGCAGTTCTTC

v_call: TRBV18
clone_size: once
j_call: TRBJ2-7
d_call: -
cdr3_aa: CASSPSLWAEQYF
cdr3_nt: TGTGCCAGCTCACCCTCCCTTTGGGCCGAGCAGTACTTC

v_call: TRBV6-1
clone_size: large
j_call: TRBJ2-7
d_call: -
cdr3_aa: CASSEGSGAGYEQYF
cdr3_nt: TGTGCCAGCAGTGAGGGGTCAGGGGCGGGCTACGAGCAGTACTTC

v_call: TRBV6-5
clone_size: -
j_call: TRBJ2-1
d_call: -
cdr3_aa: CASSYSRWGLDEQFF
cdr3_nt: TGTGCCAGCAGTTACTCGCGTTGGGGGTTGGATGAGCAGTTCTTC

v_call: TRBV5-1
clone_size: once
j_call: TRBJ2-1
d_call: -
cdr3_aa: CASSLVGDEQFF
cdr3_nt: TGCGCCAGCAGCTTGGTAGGGGATGAGCAGTTCTTC

v_call: TRBV4-1
clone_size: -
j_call: TRBJ1-1
d_call: -
cdr3_aa: CASSHAAQGRTEAFF
cdr3_nt: TGCGCCAGCAGCCACGCAGCCCAGGGTCGGACTGAAGCTTTCTTT